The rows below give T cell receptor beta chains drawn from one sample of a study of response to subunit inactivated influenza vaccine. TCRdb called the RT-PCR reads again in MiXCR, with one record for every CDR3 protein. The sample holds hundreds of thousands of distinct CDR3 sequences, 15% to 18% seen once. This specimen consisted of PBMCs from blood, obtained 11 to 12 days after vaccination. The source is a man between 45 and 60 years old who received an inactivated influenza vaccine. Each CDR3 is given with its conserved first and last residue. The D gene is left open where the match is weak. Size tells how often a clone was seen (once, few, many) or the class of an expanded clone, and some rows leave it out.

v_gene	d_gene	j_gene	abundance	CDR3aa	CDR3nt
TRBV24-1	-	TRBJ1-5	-	CATSDRQGANQPQHF	TGTGCCACCAGTGATAGGCAAGGGGCAAATCAGCCCCAGCATTTT
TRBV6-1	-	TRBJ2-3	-	CASSSGSGSADTQYF	TGTGCCAGCAGCTCTGGGAGCGGGTCGGCAGATACGCAGTATTTT
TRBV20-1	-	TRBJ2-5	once	CSAWGDSETQYF	TGCAGTGCTTGGGGGGATTCGGAGACCCAGTACTTC
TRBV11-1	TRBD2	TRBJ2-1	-	CASSLGTSGPPNYNEQFF	TGTGCCAGCAGCCTAGGGACTAGCGGACCTCCCAATTACAATGAGCAGTTCTTC
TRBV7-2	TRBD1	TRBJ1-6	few	CASSFPDRLYSPLHF	TGTGCCAGCAGCTTTCCGGACAGGTTGTATTCACCCCTCCACTTT
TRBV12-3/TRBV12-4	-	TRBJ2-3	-	CASSGGRTDTQYF	TGTGCCAGCAGTGGGGGTAGGACAGATACGCAGTATTTT
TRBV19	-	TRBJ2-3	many	CASSTGTSTDTQYF	TGTGCCAGCAGTACAGGGACAAGCACAGATACGCAGTATTTT
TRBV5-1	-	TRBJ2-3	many	CASSALIRAGGTDTQYF	TGCGCCAGCAGCGCTTTGATTCGCGCGGGCGGCACAGATACGCAGTATTTT
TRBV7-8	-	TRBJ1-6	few	CASSYRTAIDSPLHF	TGTGCCAGCAGCTACCGGACAGCCATCGACTCACCCCTCCACTTT
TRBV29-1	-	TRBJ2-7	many	CSVAPGGDEQYF	TGCAGCGTTGCGCCGGGGGGCGACGAGCAGTACTTC
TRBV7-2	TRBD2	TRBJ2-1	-	CASSPQTSGDFNEQFF	TGTGCCAGCAGCCCCCAGACTAGCGGGGATTTTAATGAGCAGTTCTTC
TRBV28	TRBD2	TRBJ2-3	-	CASTLTSGRADTQYF	TGTGCCAGCACCCTGACTAGCGGGAGAGCAGATACGCAGTATTTT
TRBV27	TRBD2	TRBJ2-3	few	CASSLTSGTGSDTQYF	TGTGCCAGCAGTTTGACTAGCGGGACGGGGTCAGATACGCAGTATTTT
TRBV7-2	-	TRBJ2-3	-	CASSLTRAADTQYF	TGTGCCAGCAGCCTCACCCGGGCAGCAGATACGCAGTATTTT
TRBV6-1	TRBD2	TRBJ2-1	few	CASSPGLAGTNEQFF	TGTGCCAGCAGTCCGGGACTAGCGGGGACCAATGAGCAGTTCTTC
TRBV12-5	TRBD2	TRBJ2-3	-	CASGPGTSSPDTQYF	TGTGCTAGTGGTCCCGGGACTAGCAGTCCCGATACGCAGTATTTT
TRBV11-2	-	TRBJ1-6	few	CASSLDQGYVGNSPLHF	TGTGCCAGCAGCTTAGACCAGGGCTATGTGGGTAATTCACCCCTCCACTTT
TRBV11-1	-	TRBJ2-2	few	CASSHSNLGNIDLGELFF	TGTGCCAGCAGCCATTCTAACCTAGGGAACATCGACCTCGGGGAGCTGTTTTTT
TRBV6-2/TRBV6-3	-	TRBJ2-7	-	CASSRQDGWYEQYF	TGTGCCAGCAGCCGACAGGACGGCTGGTACGAGCAGTACTTC
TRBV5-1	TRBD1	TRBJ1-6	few	CASSLGQGSLPLHF	TGCGCCAGCAGCTTAGGACAGGGGAGTCTACCCCTCCACTTT
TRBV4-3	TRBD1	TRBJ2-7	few	CASSQERDRIYEQYF	TGCGCCAGCAGCCAAGAAAGGGACAGGATCTACGAGCAGTACTTC
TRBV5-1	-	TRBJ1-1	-	CASSQQEGARTEAFF	TGCGCCAGCAGCCAGCAGGAAGGGGCGAGGACTGAAGCTTTCTTT
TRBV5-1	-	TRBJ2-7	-	CASSPSGYSYEQYF	TGCGCCAGCAGCCCGTCGGGATACTCCTACGAGCAGTACTTC
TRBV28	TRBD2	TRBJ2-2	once	CASSPSGGPNTGELFF	TGTGCCAGCAGCCCTAGCGGGGGACCGAACACCGGGGAGCTGTTTTTT
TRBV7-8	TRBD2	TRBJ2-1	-	CASSLARSGTVYNEQFF	TGTGCCAGCAGCTTAGCCCGAAGCGGGACCGTTTACAATGAGCAGTTCTTC
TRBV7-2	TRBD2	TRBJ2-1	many	CASSWLAGGRNEQFF	TGTGCCAGCAGCTGGCTAGCGGGAGGGCGTAATGAGCAGTTCTTC
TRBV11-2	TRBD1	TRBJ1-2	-	CASRSTGGRGYGYTF	TGTGCCAGCAGATCGACAGGGGGTAGGGGCTATGGCTACACCTTC
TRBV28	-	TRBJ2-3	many	CASSLILAASTDTQYF	TGTGCCAGCAGTTTAATTCTCGCGGCTAGCACAGATACGCAGTATTTT
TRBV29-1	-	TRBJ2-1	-	CSVPVSTGYYNEQFF	TGCAGCGTCCCCGTTTCAACGGGCTACTACAATGAGCAGTTCTTC
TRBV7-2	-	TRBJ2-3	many	CASSQYTDTQYF	TGTGCCAGCAGCCAATACACAGATACGCAGTATTTT
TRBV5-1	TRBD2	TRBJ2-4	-	CASSYGLAGEGKNIQYF	TGCGCCAGCAGCTACGGACTAGCGGGAGAGGGCAAAAACATTCAGTACTTC
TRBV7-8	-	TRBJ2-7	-	CASSLGTAHGEQYF	TGTGCCAGCAGCTTAGGGACAGCTCATGGGGAGCAGTACTTC
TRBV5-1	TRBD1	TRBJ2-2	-	CASSFGGQGMGELFF	TGCGCCAGCAGCTTCGGGGGACAGGGTATGGGGGAGCTGTTTTTT
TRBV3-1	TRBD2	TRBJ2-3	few	CASSQRGGDTQYF	TGTGCCAGCAGCCAGCGGGGAGGGGATACGCAGTATTTT
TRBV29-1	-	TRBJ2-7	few	CSVESRDASYEQYF	TGCAGCGTTGAAAGCAGGGACGCATCCTACGAGCAGTACTTC
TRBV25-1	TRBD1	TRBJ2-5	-	CASTGQGYQETQYF	TGTGCCAGCACGGGACAGGGGTACCAAGAGACCCAGTACTTC
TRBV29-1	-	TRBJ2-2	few	CSVRVNRNTGELFF	TGCAGCGTGAGAGTTAACAGGAACACCGGGGAGCTGTTTTTT
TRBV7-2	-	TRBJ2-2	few	CASSLVPRPNTGELFF	TGTGCCAGCAGCTTAGTTCCGCGACCGAACACCGGGGAGCTGTTTTTT
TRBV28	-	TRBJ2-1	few	CASSYIRRFFYNEQFF	TGTGCCAGCAGTTATATAAGGCGGTTTTTCTACAATGAGCAGTTCTTC
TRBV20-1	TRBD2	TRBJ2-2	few	CSVSAGGNTGELFF	TGCAGTGTATCAGCGGGAGGGAACACCGGGGAGCTGTTTTTT
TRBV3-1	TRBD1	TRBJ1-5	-	CASSQGTGQPQHF	TGTGCCAGCAGCCAAGGGACAGGACAGCCCCAGCATTTT
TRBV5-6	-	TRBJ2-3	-	CASSSRGSRVYF	TGTGCCAGCAGCTCGAGGGGTAGTCGGGTTTATTTT
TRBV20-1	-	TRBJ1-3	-	CSAQGRDTLHTIYF	TGCAGTGCCCAGGGAAGGGACACCCTCCACACCATATATTTT
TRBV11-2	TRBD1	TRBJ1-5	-	CASSLDLGQGGTMGNQPQHF	TGTGCCAGCAGCTTAGATCTCGGACAGGGGGGTACGATGGGCAATCAGCCCCAGCATTTT
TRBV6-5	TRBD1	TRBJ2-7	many	CASSWDRGLYEQYF	TGTGCCAGCAGTTGGGACAGGGGGTTGTACGAGCAGTACTTC